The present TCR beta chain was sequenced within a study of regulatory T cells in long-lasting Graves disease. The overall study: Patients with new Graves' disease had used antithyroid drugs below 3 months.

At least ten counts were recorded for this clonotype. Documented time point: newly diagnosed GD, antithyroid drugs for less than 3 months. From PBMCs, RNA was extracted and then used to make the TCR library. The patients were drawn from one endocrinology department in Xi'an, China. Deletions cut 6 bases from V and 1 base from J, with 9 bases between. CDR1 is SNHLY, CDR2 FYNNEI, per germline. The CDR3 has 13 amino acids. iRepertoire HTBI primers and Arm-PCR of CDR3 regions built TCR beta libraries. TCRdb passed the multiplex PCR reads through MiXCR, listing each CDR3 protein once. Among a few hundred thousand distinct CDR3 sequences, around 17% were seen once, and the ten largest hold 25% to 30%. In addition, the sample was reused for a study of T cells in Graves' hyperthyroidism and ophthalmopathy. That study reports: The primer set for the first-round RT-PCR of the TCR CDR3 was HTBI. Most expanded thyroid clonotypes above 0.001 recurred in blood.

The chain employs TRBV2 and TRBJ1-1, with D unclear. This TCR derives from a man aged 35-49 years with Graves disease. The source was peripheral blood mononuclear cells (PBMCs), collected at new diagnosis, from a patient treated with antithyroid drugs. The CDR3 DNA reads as TGTGCCAGCAGGACGGACCCGAACACTGAAGCTTTCTTT. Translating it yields CASRTDPNTEAFF.